This T cell receptor (beta chain) was profiled in a study of cytomegalovirus exposure and HLA in healthy donors. Researchers ran the PCR with 60 Vbeta and 13 Jbeta primers. The method was immunoSEQ multiplex PCR; TCRdb's version includes in-frame clones alone and lacks a portion of them. The sample has about 120,000 clones, over 60% seen once. CDR1 is SNHLY, CDR2 FYNNEI, per germline. The CDR3 runs to 15 residues. V lost 7 bases, J lost 1 base, and 9 bases stayed unmatched. The study's findings and limits: Data from an earlier analysis indicated that most TCR beta V segments were productive either about 90% or about 30% of the time.

A remark on this clone: No antigen is known for it.

J is TRBJ1-1 and V is TRBV2; TRBD1 matches at 7 bases. Material: PBMCs. This sequence was found in a woman in her thirties or forties in good health and CMV-seropositive. CDR3 DNA sequence: TGTGCCAGCACCATTAGGGGACAGCCGAACACTGAAGCTTTCTTT. Translated, it gives CASTIRGQPNTEAFF. Complete variable domain (other parts from reference TRBV2 and TRBJ1-1): EPEVTQTPSHQVTQMGQEVILRCVPISNHLYFYWYRQILGQKVEFLVSFYNNEISEKSEIFDDQFSVERPDGSNFTLKIRSTKLEDSAMYFCASTIRGQPNTEAFFGQGTRLTVV.